Following are 27 T cell receptor beta chains from one sample sequenced in a study of tumor-infiltrating lymphocytes in primary liver carcinoma. From about 530 ng total RNA, TCR beta cDNA was generated with a primer in the constant region. Each TCR beta library was derived from three nested multiplex PCR rounds that employed slightly modified ARM-PCR. Amplification in the first two PCR rounds was performed using TRBV1-TRBV30 forward primers and a C-beta reverse primer for roughly 9 cycles each. TCRdb redid the calling of the multiplex PCR reads with MiXCR, one entry per CDR3 protein. The top ten hold approximately 17% of the sample, which has just over 300,000 distinct CDR3 sequences, around three fifths seen once. Germline DNA was also extracted, with blood RNA taken from unsorted whole blood. The sequenced material came from peripheral blood. These receptors were collected from a woman aged 25 to 39 with primary liver carcinoma and hepatitis B virus infection.

As for this clonotype: One end of the junction fails to match germline, which may point to a read error. This chain joins TRBV6-2 or TRBV6-3 and TRBJ2-1; weak D call: TRBD1 (5 bases). Germline assignment: CDR1 MNHEY and CDR2 SVGEGT. This CDR3 has 14 amino acids. CDR3 loop: CAGSPTGRSNEQFF. DNA of the CDR3: TGTGCCGGCAGTCCAACAGGACGCTCAAATGAGCAGTTCTTC.

V usage is TRBV12-3 or TRBV12-4 and J usage is TRBJ2-1, with D perhaps matching TRBD2 (5 bases). V shed 7 bases and J shed 10 bases, with 23 bases lying between them. The CDR3 is made up of 15 amino acids. The CDR3 is CASNLETRRNVEQFF. CDR3 nucleotides: TGTGCCAGCAATTTGGAAACTAGGAGGAATGTCGAGCAGTTCTTC.

The rearrangement joins TRBV7-9 to TRBJ1-6, with D unresolved. Germline V gives CDR1 SEHNR, CDR2 FQNEAQ (reference sequence). The CDR3 loop spans 17 amino acids. V lost 6 bases to trimming and J lost 0 bases, with 15 bases between them. As DNA, the CDR3 is TGTGCCAGCAGGCCCTCAGGCCTCAGCTCCTATAATTCACCCCTCCACTTT. Translation: CASRPSGLSSYNSPLHF.

The V call is TRBV5-5, the J call TRBJ2-7; TRBD2 matches at 7 bases. Germline V gene sequence: CDR1 SGHKS, CDR2 YYEKEE (reference sequence). The J segment lost 3 bases and the V segment lost 1 base, leaving 22 bases of the junction unmatched. The CDR3 is made up of 20 amino acids. The CDR3 sequence: CASSLTPRLGRGIGSYEQYF. DNA for the CDR3: TGTGCCAGCAGCTTGACCCCCAGACTAGGGAGGGGAATTGGGAGCTACGAGCAGTACTTC.

This clonotype was seen repeatedly, ten times or more. This chain joins TRBV29-1 and TRBJ2-7; TRBD2 aligns across 8 bases. The CDR3 totals 15 residues. The germline V gene has CDR1 SQVTM and CDR2 ANQGSEA. V gave up 0 bases and J gave up 6 bases; unmatched junction bases: 10. CDR3 protein: CSVEDLRGGVGEQYF. The DNA for the CDR3 is TGCAGCGTTGAAGATCTTCGGGGGGGCGTGGGCGAGCAGTACTTC.

The genes are TRBV6-2 or TRBV6-3 and TRBJ2-1, with D perhaps assigned TRBD1 or TRBD2 (5 bases each). Germline CDR1 reads MNHEY; CDR2 reads SVGEGT. The length of the CDR3 is 14 residues. Trimming pared 10 bases from V and 7 bases from J, leaving 20 bases between. CDR3 DNA: TGTGCCATAAAGAGGGACGGGAAGGGAAATGAGCAGTTCTTC. The encoded protein is CAIKRDGKGNEQFF.

The J gene is TRBJ1-1, the V gene TRBV10-3, with D possibly matching TRBD1 (5 bases). Germline CDR1 and CDR2: ENHRY and SYGVKD. The CDR3 consists of 14 residues. V was trimmed by 6 bases and J by 5 bases, leaving 16 bases between them. The CDR3 spells CAIRFQGPNTEAFF. As DNA, the CDR3 is TGTGCCATCAGGTTCCAGGGTCCGAATACTGAAGCTTTCTTT.

This clonotype came up a few times. The chain employs TRBV5-1 and TRBJ2-1; weak D call: TRBD2 (6 bases). Trimming cost V 4 bases and J 5 bases, with 16 bases left between them. CDR1 and CDR2 from the germline V gene are SGHRS and YFSETQ. The CDR3 runs to 15 residues. For the CDR3, the DNA is TGCGCCAGCAGCCCTGGGCTAGCGTCCAACAATGAGCAGTTCTTC. This codes for CASSPGLASNNEQFF.

The rearrangement uses TRBV4-1 and TRBJ1-6; possibly TRBD1 for D (5 bases). The CDR3 runs 15 residues. Trimming pared 0 bases from V and 7 bases from J, leaving 10 bases between. Germline CDR1 reads MGHRA; CDR2 reads YSYEKL. The CDR3 loop is CASSQDKTENSPLHF. In DNA, the CDR3 is TGCGCCAGCAGCCAAGATAAGACAGAGAATTCACCCCTCCACTTT.

J is TRBJ2-1 and V is TRBV4-1; a weak D match, TRBD1 (5 bases). Germline V gene sequence: CDR1 MGHRA, CDR2 YSYEKL. The CDR3 totals 13 residues. Trimming left V 1 base short and J 7 bases short, with 8 bases between. DNA of the CDR3: TGCGCCAGCAGCCAAGTGGCAGGGAATGAGCAGTTCTTC. Residues: CASSQVAGNEQFF.

There are a few counts of this clonotype. This chain links TRBV28 with TRBJ2-7; D is uncertain. Deletions cut 2 bases from V and 4 bases from J, with 6 bases between. This CDR3 is built from 12 residues. The germline V gene has CDR1 MDHEN and CDR2 SYDVKM. CDR3 nucleotide sequence: TGTGCCAGCAGTTTAAGGCGTTACGAGCAGTACTTC. This sequence encodes CASSLRRYEQYF.

The V and J genes are TRBV12-3 or TRBV12-4 and TRBJ1-1; possibly TRBD1 for D (5 bases). V was trimmed by 0 bases and J by 3 bases, leaving 17 bases between them. The CDR3 is 17 residues long. Here the CDR3 reads CASSLAYGGSFDTEAFF. The CDR3 DNA sequence: TGTGCCAGCAGTTTAGCGTATGGGGGGAGCTTCGACACTGAAGCTTTCTTT.

CDR3 sequence (DNA): TGCGGCGGCCTCAACTACAATGAGCAGTTCTTC. It is translated as CGGLNYNEQFF. The V call is TRBV29-1, the J call TRBJ2-1; D uncertain. Germline-derived CDR1 and CDR2 are SQVTM and ANQGSEA. This CDR3 has 11 residues.

As regards this clonotype: The final CDR3 position lacks the conserved phenylalanine or tryptophan, pointing to a likely read error. The V gene is TRBV6-5, the J gene TRBJ2-2; perhaps TRBD2 as D (5 bases). This CDR3 region has 13 residues. Germline CDR1 reads MNHEY; CDR2 reads SVGAGI. The CDR3 coding sequence is TGTGCCAGCAGTGACTCGCCTGGGGAGAAGCTGTTTCTT. This gives the protein CASSDSPGEKLFL.

The gene calls are TRBV11-1 and TRBJ2-6; perhaps TRBD1 as D (5 bases). This CDR3 has 15 amino acids. V lost 5 bases, J lost 9 bases, and 17 bases lay in between. Per the germline V gene, CDR1 is SGHAT and CDR2 is FQDESV (reference sequence). The CDR3 sequence is CASSSDSSRVNVLTF. CDR3 sequence (DNA): TGTGCCAGCAGCAGCGACAGTTCTAGGGTCAACGTCCTGACTTTC.

To note about this clonotype: A much bigger clone sits one base away, suggesting this may be a read error. The chain links TRBV12-3 or TRBV12-4 to TRBJ2-1; 9 bases are a match to TRBD2. The J call may not be correct, given that the DNA end is closer to TRBJ2-7. CDR3 length: 15 residues. In DNA, the CDR3 is TGTGCCAGCAGTTATAGCGGGAGCGGGAACAATGAGCAGTACTTC. This translates into CASSYSGSGNNEQYF.

The chain employs TRBV28 and TRBJ2-4, with D possibly being TRBD1 (6 bases). The V gene lost 5 bases and the J gene lost 8 bases, with 16 bases spanning the gap. This CDR3 is 14 amino acids long. CDR1 MDHEN and CDR2 SYDVKM come from the germline V gene. CDR3 sequence reads: CASSKSPTGYIQYF. The CDR3, as DNA: TGTGCCAGCAGTAAATCCCCGACAGGATACATTCAGTACTTC.

The chain uses TRBV5-8 and TRBJ2-3; the D call may be TRBD1 or TRBD2 (5 bases each). Between the trimmed V and J ends, which lost 2 bases and 4 bases, there was a span of 14 bases. Germline V lookup: CDR1 SGHTS, CDR2 YDEGEE. The CDR3 has 15 amino acids. The CDR3 region is CASSLRDPGSDTQYF. In nucleotides, the CDR3 is TGTGCCAGCAGCTTAAGGGACCCAGGGTCAGATACGCAGTATTTT. The variable domain in full, with the rest retrieved from reference TRBV5-8 and TRBJ2-3, is EAGVTQSPTHLIKTRGQQATLRCSPISGHTSVYWYQQALGLGLQFLLWYDEGEERNRGNFPPRFSGRQFPNYSSELNVNALELEDSALYLCASSLRDPGSDTQYFGPGTRLTVL.

Worth noting for this clonotype: A junction end diverges from the germline sequence, so it may reflect a read error. Here the CDR3 DNA reads TGTAGCGTTGAAAGTCGGGACAGGGGGCTGTATGAGCAGTTCTTC. It is translated as CSVESRDRGLYEQFF. This chain connects TRBV29-1 to TRBJ2-1; 12 bases agree with TRBD1. Germline loops: CDR1 SQVTM, CDR2 ANQGSEA. This CDR3 spans 15 amino acids.

Comment on this clonotype: A much larger clone is a single base away; this may be a read error. The chain carries TRBV29-1 and TRBJ2-4; D possibly corresponds to TRBD2 (6 bases). Looked up from germline, CDR1 is SQVTM and CDR2 is ANQGSEA. The CDR3 totals 14 residues. CDR3 amino acids: CSVVEGSSKNIRYF. As DNA, the CDR3 is TGCAGCGTTGTGGAGGGGTCCTCCAAAAACATTCGGTACTTC.

Points on this clonotype: An end of the junction differs from the germline gene, which may be a read error. This chain uses TRBV11-2 with TRBJ2-2; D may correspond to TRBD1 or TRBD2 (5 bases each). In germline, CDR1 is SGHAT, CDR2 FQNNGV. This CDR3 contains 19 residues. The CDR3 is CPSSLFRLVTRGNTGELFF. The CDR3, as DNA: TGTCCCAGCAGCTTATTTCGATTGGTTACTAGGGGAAACACCGGGGAGCTGTTTTTT. Full variable domain (remainder filled in from reference TRBV11-2 and TRBJ2-2): EAGVAQSPRYKIIEKRQSVAFWCNPISGHATLYWYQQILGQGPKLLIQFQNNGVVDDSQLPKDRFSAERLKGVDSTLKIQPAKLEDSAVYLCPSSLFRLVTRGNTGELFFGEGSRLTVL.

This clonotype appeared a few times. CDR3: CASSHRWTGGAGNTIYF. The CDR3 nucleotides are TGCGCCAGCAGCCACAGATGGACAGGGGGCGCCGGAAACACCATATATTTT. The chain carries TRBV4-1 and TRBJ1-3; TRBD1 matches 11 bases. CDR3 size: 17 residues. Germline CDR1 and CDR2: MGHRA and YSYEKL. J gave up 4 bases and V 3 bases, and 8 bases lay outside the gene matches.

This clonotype has a count of ten or more. The chain carries TRBV11-3 and TRBJ2-1; 10 bases map to TRBD2. The length of the CDR3 is 18 residues. With V trimmed by 5 bases and J by 4 bases, 14 bases remained unmatched. CDR1 and CDR2 from the germline V gene are SGHNT and YENEEA. As DNA, the CDR3 is TGTGCCAGCAGCCCCCTCGGACTAGCGGACAACCGGTACAATGAGCAGTTCTTC. Protein sequence: CASSPLGLADNRYNEQFF.

The sample holds many counts of this clonotype. The chain is built from TRBV11-3 and TRBJ2-7; D is uncertain. CDR1 is SGHNT, CDR2 YENEEA, per germline. The ends were cut back, 1 base at V and 7 bases at J, with 17 bases in the middle. This CDR3 spans 15 amino acids. The CDR3 loop is CASSLGWSTRKEQYF. The DNA for the CDR3 is TGTGCCAGCAGCTTAGGGTGGAGCACCCGTAAGGAGCAGTACTTC.

Ten or more counts support this clonotype. The chain couples TRBV21-1 to TRBJ2-7; the table assigns TRBD2, which was not confirmed against the DNA. TRBV21-1 is described as a pseudogene. This CDR3 is built from 11 residues. Here the CDR3 reads CASSPPLQQYF. DNA of the CDR3: TGTGCCAGCAGCCCACCGCTACAGCAGTACTTC.

This clonotype was seen a handful of times. Mismatch with germline at one junction end may stem from a read error. The chain joins TRBV9 to TRBJ2-3, with D possibly being TRBD1 (6 bases). The length of the CDR3 is 14 residues. Germline values: CDR1 SGDLS, CDR2 YYNGEE. CDR3 region: CANSVGQTTDTQYF. The CDR3 DNA follows: TGTGCCAACAGCGTAGGACAGACCACAGATACGCAGTATTTT.

About this clonotype itself: The junction does not match germline at one end; this may be a read error. The rearrangement joins TRBV6-5 to TRBJ1-2; tentative D call: TRBD1 (5 bases). CDR1 and CDR2 from the germline V gene are MNHEY and SVGAGI. CDR3 size: 15 residues. The CDR3 coding sequence is TGTGCCAGCGCGATCGGACGGGGGTACCGCTATGGCTACGCCTTC. Protein sequence: CASAIGRGYRYGYAF.